One and the same sample provided the 10 T cell receptor beta chains below, sequenced in a study of cytomegalovirus exposure and HLA in healthy donors. Both 60 Vbeta primers and 13 Jbeta primers went into the PCR. Some clones are missing from TCRdb's copy, which holds only in-frame ones; the method was immunoSEQ multiplex PCR. Among around 120,000 clones listed, over 65% were seen once. Input material: PBMCs. The receptors were sampled from a female donor in good health and CMV-seropositive.

The rearrangement joins TRBV10-3 to TRBJ1-1, with 9 bases fitting TRBD1. CDR1 and CDR2 from the germline V gene are ENHRY and SYGVKD. The CDR3 totals 16 residues. The ends lost 4 bases at V and 1 base at J; junction bases unmatched: 7. CDR3 protein: CAISATGGISNTEAFF. CDR3 sequence (DNA): TGTGCCATCAGTGCCACAGGGGGCATTTCGAACACTGAAGCTTTCTTT.

The V call is TRBV28, the J call TRBJ1-4; TRBD1 might be the D (6 bases). This CDR3 has 15 amino acids. With 8 bases removed from V and 4 bases from J, the gap between germline ends came to 17 bases. Germline lookup yields CDR1 MDHEN and CDR2 SYDVKM. CDR3 region: CASGMMTGRNEKLFF. In DNA form, the CDR3 reads TGTGCCAGCGGAATGATGACAGGCCGTAATGAAAAACTGTTTTTT.

The chain combines TRBV19 with TRBJ2-2, with TRBD1 matching over 9 bases. Germline V gene lookup returns CDR1 LNHDA and CDR2 SQIVND (reference sequence). CDR3 length: 20 amino acids. V dropped 1 base and J dropped 0; count of bases not matched to a gene: 12. The CDR3 here is CASSIVTGQGKRPNTGELFF. Here the CDR3 DNA reads TGTGCCAGTAGTATAGTTACCGGACAGGGGAAGAGACCGAACACCGGGGAGCTGTTTTTT.

The V call is TRBV20-1, the J call TRBJ2-1; D is ambiguous. The CDR3 runs 11 residues. The germline V gene has CDR1 DFQATT and CDR2 SNEGSKA (reference sequence). V gave up 5 bases and J gave up 9 bases, with 11 bases separating them. As DNA, the CDR3 is TGCAGTGCTGCCCAGGTCGCTGAGCAGTTCTTC. Translation gives CSAAQVAEQFF.

This clone was seen only once. V usage is TRBV9 and J usage is TRBJ2-1; 8 positions match TRBD2. Losses at the gene ends were 0 bases for V and 0 bases for J; bases not matched to a gene: 8. This CDR3 is 18 amino acids long. Germline V gene sequence: CDR1 SGDLS, CDR2 YYNGEE. The DNA of the CDR3 is TGTGCCAGCAGCGTAGCCCCAGGGGCGGGAGGCTCCTACAATGAGCAGTTCTTC. It encodes CASSVAPGAGGSYNEQFF.

V is TRBV28 and J is TRBJ2-5, with a tentative D call TRBD2 (5 bases). The J call could be wrong; TRBJ2-7 is a better fit for the DNA end. The CDR3 is made up of 12 amino acids. CDR1 is MDHEN and CDR2 is SYDVKM in the germline V gene. CDR3 nucleotides: TGTGCCAGCAGGTCCGGGATCAACGAGCAGTACTTC. Residues: CASRSGINEQYF.

The V gene is TRBV11-1, the J gene TRBJ2-1; 10 bases fit TRBD2. CDR1 and CDR2 from the germline V gene are SGHAT and FQDESV (reference sequence). V shed 4 bases and J 8 bases; nucleotides not matched to a gene: 8. The CDR3 has 15 residues. The CDR3 region is CASSSSSGGVYEQFF. CDR3 nucleotide sequence: TGTGCCAGCAGCTCCTCTAGCGGGGGCGTCTATGAGCAGTTCTTC. The whole variable domain, filled in from reference TRBV11-1 and TRBJ2-1, reads EAEVAQSPRYKITEKSQAVAFWCDPISGHATLYWYRQILGQGPELLVQFQDESVVDDSQLPKDRFSAERLKGVDSTLKIQPAELGDSAMYLCASSSSSGGVYEQFFGPGTRLTVL.

This chain uses TRBV6-1 with TRBJ2-7; D perhaps matches TRBD1 (6 bases). The CDR3 has 15 residues. Trimming cost V 1 base and J 2 bases, with 12 bases left between them. In germline, CDR1 is MNHNS, CDR2 SASEGT. CDR3 bases: TGTGCCAGCAGTGAAGTAGGTAGGGGGACCTACGAGCAGTACTTC. It encodes CASSEVGRGTYEQYF.

The V and J genes are TRBV28 and TRBJ1-1; the match to TRBD1 covers 8 bases. Germline V CDR1 and CDR2: MDHEN, SYDVKM. CDR3 length: 20 residues. V lost 6 bases, J lost 0 bases, and 21 bases stayed unmatched. CDR3 sequence reads: CASRARGLRLLFNMNTEAFF. CDR3 sequence (DNA): TGTGCCAGCAGAGCCAGGGGGCTCCGACTCCTTTTTAACATGAACACTGAAGCTTTCTTT.

V and J are TRBV6-5 and TRBJ1-4; 7 positions match TRBD1. The CDR3 totals 16 residues. Trimming removed 0 bases from V and 7 bases from J; junction bases left unmatched: 8. CDR1 and CDR2 (germline): MNHEY, SVGAGI. CDR3 in DNA: TGTGCCAGCAGTTACTCTTTGGACAGGAGTATTGAAAAACTGTTTTTT. It translates to CASSYSLDRSIEKLFF.